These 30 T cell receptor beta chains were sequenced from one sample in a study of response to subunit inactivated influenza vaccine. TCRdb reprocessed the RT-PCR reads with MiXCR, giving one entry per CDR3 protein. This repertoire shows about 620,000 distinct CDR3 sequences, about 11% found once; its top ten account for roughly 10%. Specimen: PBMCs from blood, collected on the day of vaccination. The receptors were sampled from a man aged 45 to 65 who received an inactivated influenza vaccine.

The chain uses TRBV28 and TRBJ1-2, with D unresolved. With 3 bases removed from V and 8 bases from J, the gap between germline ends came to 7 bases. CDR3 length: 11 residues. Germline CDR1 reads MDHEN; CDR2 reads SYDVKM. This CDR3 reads CASSFSLGYTF. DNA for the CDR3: TGTGCCAGCAGTTTTTCGCTAGGCTACACCTTC.

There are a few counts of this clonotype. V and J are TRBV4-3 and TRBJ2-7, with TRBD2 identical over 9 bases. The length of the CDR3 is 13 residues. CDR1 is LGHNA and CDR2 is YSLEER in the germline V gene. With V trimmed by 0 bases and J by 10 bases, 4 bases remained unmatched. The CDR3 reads CASSQEAGGRQYF. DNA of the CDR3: TGCGCCAGCAGCCAAGAGGCGGGGGGGCGTCAGTACTTC.

The CDR3 DNA sequence: TGCAGTGCTAGTGTCGGGGGAGGGGGCACAGATACGCAGTATTTT. Translating gives CSASVGGGGTDTQYF. The chain carries TRBV20-1 and TRBJ2-3, with 7 bases fitting TRBD2. V lost 3 bases to trimming and J lost 1 base; unmatched junction nucleotides: 7. CDR1 and CDR2 (germline): DFQATT, SNEGSKA (reference sequence). The CDR3 is 15 amino acids.

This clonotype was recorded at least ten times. CDR3 amino acids: CASSQDPTSGGLYNEQFF. CDR3 coding DNA: TGCGCCAGCAGCCAAGATCCGACTAGCGGGGGCCTTTACAATGAGCAGTTCTTC. The rearrangement links TRBV4-1 to TRBJ2-1, with 12 bases aligning to TRBD2. Trimming removed 0 bases from V and 4 bases from J; junction bases left unmatched: 7. CDR3 length: 18 residues. From germline, CDR1 is MGHRA and CDR2 YSYEKL.

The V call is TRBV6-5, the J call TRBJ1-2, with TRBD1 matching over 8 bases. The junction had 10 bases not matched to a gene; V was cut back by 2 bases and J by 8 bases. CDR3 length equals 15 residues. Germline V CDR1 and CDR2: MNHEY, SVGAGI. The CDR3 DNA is TGTGCCAGCAGTTACGGTCCAGGGGGCGCGGGAGGCTACACCTTC. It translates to CASSYGPGGAGGYTF.

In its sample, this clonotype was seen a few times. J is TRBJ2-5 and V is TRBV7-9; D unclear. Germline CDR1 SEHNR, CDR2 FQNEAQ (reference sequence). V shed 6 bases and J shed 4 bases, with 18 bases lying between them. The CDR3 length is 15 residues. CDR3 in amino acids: CASSSTLGPRETQYF. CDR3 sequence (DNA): TGTGCCAGCAGTTCGACACTCGGGCCTAGAGAGACCCAGTACTTC.

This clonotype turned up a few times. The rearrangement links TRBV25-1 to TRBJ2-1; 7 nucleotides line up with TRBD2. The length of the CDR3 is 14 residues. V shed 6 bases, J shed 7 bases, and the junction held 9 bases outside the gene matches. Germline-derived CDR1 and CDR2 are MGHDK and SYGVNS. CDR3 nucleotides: TGTGCCAGCAGAGTCGGGGGGAACCTAAATGAGCAGTTCTTC. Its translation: CASRVGGNLNEQFF.

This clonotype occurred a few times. CDR3 sequence (DNA): TGCAGTGCAGGGGGGCGGGCCCTCTACAATGAGCAGTTCTTC. It specifies CSAGGRALYNEQFF. J is TRBJ2-1 and V is TRBV20-1; tentatively, D is TRBD1 or TRBD2 (6 bases each). CDR1 is DFQATT, CDR2 SNEGSKA, per germline (reference sequence). The CDR3 has 14 amino acids. Trimming pared 6 bases from V and 3 bases from J, leaving 15 bases between.

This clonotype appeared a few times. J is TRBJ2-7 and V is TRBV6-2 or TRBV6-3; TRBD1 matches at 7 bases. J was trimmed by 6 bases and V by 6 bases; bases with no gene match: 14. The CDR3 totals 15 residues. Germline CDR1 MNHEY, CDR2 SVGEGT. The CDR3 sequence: CASRFQGQVRGEQYF. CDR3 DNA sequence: TGTGCCAGCAGATTCCAAGGACAGGTGAGGGGCGAGCAGTACTTC.

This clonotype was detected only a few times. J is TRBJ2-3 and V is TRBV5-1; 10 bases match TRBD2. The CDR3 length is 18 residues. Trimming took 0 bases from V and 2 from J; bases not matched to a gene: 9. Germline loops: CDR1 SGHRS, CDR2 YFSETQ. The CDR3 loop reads CASSLDPLAGAPTDTQYF. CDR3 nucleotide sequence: TGCGCCAGCAGCTTGGATCCTCTAGCGGGGGCCCCCACAGATACGCAGTATTTT.

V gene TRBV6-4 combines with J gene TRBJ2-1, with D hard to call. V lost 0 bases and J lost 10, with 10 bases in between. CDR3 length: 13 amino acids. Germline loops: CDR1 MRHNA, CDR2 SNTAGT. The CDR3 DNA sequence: TGTGCCAGCAGTGACTCCCTACGGAGCGAGCAGTTCTTC. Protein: CASSDSLRSEQFF.

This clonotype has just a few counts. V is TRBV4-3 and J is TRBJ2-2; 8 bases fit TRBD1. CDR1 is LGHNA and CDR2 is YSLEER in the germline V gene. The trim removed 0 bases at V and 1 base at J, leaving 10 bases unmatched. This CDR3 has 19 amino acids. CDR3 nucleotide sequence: TGCGCCAGCAGCCAAGATCTGATGACCGGGACAGGGAACACCGGGGAGCTGTTTTTT. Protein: CASSQDLMTGTGNTGELFF.

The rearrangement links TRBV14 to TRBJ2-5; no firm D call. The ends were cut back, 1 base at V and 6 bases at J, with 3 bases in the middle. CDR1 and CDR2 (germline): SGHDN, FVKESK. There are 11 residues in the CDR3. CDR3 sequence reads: CASSQGKTQYF. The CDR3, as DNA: TGTGCCAGCAGCCAAGGAAAGACCCAGTACTTC.

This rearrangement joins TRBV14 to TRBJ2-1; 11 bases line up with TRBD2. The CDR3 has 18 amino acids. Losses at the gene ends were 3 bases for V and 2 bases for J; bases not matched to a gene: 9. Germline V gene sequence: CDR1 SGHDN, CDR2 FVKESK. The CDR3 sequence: CASSHDLSSGRTYNEQFF. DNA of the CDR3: TGTGCCAGCAGCCATGACCTTTCTAGCGGGAGGACCTACAATGAGCAGTTCTTC.

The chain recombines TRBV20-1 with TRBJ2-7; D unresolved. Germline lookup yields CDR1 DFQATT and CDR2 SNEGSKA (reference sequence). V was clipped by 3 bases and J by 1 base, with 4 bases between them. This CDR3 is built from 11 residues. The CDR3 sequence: CSASVSYEQYF. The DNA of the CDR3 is TGCAGTGCTAGTGTATCCTACGAGCAGTACTTC.

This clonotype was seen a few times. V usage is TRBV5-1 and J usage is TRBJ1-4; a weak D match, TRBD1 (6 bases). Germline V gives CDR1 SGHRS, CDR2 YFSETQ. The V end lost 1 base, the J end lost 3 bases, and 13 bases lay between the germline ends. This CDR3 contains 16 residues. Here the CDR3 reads CASSLTPTGPNEKLFF. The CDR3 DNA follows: TGCGCCAGCAGCTTGACCCCGACAGGCCCTAATGAAAAACTGTTTTTT.

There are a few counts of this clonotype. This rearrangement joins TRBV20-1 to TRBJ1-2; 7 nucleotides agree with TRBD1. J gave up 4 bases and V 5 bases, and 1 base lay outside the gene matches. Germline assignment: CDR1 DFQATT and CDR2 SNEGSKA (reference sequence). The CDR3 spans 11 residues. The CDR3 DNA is TGCAGTGCTGGACAGGTCTATGGCTACACCTTC. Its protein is CSAGQVYGYTF.

CDR3 sequence reads: CASSLMTGNQETQYF. CDR3 DNA: TGTGCCAGCAGCTTAATGACAGGGAACCAAGAGACCCAGTACTTC. This rearrangement joins TRBV5-5 to TRBJ2-5, with 7 bases matching TRBD1. Germline CDR1 is SGHKS and CDR2 is YYEKEE (reference sequence). V shed 2 bases and J 0 bases; nucleotides not matched to a gene: 4. This CDR3 has 15 residues.

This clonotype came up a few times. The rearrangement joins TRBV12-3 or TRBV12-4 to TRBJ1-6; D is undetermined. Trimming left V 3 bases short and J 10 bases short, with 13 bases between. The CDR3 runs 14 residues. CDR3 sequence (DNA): TGTGCCAGCAGTTTGTCAGGAGGAGGATCACCCCTCCACTTT. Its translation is CASSLSGGGSPLHF.

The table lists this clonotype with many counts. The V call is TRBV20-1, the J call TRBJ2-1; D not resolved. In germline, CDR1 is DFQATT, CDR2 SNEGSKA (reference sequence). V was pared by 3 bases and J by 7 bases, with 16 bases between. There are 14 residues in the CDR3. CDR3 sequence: CSASHNGPGNEQFF. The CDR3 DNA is TGCAGTGCTAGTCACAACGGCCCTGGGAATGAGCAGTTCTTC.

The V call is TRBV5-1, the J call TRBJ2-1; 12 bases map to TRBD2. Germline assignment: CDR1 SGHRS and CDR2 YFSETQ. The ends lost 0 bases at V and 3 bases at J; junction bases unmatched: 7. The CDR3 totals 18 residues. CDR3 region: CASSLDWSTSGGYNEQFF. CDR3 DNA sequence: TGCGCCAGCAGCTTGGACTGGTCGACTAGCGGGGGCTACAATGAGCAGTTCTTC.

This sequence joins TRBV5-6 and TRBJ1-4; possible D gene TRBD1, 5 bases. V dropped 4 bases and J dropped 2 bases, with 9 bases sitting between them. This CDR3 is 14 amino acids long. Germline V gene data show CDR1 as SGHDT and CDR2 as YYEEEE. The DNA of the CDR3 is TGTGCCAGCAGCCCCGGGGCCACTAATGAAAAACTGTTTTTT. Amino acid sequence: CASSPGATNEKLFF.

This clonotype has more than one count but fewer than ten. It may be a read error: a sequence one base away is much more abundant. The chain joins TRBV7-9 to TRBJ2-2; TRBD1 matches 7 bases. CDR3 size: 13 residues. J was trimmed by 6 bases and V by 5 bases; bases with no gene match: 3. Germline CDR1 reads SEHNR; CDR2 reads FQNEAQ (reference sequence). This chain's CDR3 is CASSPGTAGELFF. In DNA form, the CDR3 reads TGTGCCAGCAGCCCCGGGACAGCCGGGGAGCTGTTTTTT.

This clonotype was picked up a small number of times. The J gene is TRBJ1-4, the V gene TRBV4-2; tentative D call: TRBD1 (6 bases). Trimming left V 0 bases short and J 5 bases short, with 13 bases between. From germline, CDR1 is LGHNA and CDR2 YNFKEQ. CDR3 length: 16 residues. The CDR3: CASSQDRKGGNEKLFF. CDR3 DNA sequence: TGTGCCAGCAGCCAAGATCGAAAAGGGGGGAATGAAAAACTGTTTTTT.

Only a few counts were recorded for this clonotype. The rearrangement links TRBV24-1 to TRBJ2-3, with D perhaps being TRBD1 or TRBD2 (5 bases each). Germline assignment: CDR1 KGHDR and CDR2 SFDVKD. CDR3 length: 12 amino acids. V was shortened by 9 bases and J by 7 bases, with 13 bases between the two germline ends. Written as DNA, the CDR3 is TGTGCCACCTCGGGACCTCCGAATACGCAGTATTTT. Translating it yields CATSGPPNTQYF.

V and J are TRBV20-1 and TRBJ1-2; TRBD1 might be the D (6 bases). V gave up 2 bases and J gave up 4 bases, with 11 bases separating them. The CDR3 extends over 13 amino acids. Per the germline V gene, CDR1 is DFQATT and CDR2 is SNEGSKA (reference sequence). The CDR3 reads CSARTTDSYGYTF. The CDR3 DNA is TGCAGTGCTAGAACAACGGACAGCTATGGCTACACCTTC.

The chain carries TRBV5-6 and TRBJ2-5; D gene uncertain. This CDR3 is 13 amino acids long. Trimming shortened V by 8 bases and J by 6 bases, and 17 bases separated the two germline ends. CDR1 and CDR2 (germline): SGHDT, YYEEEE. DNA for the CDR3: TGTGCCAGGGGCCCCCGGGCCGGAAAGACCCAGTACTTC. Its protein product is CARGPRAGKTQYF.

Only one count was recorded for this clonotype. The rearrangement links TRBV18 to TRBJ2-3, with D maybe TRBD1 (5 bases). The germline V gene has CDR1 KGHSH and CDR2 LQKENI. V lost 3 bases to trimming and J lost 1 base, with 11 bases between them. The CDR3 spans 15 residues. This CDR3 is CASSPAGRGTDTQYF. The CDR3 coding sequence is TGTGCCAGCTCACCGGCAGGGCGAGGCACAGATACGCAGTATTTT.

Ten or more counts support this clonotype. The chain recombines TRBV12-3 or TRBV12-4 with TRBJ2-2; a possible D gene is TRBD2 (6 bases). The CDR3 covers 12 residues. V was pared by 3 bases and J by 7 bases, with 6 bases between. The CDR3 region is CASSLGGGELFF. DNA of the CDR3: TGTGCCAGCAGTTTGGGGGGCGGGGAGCTGTTTTTT.

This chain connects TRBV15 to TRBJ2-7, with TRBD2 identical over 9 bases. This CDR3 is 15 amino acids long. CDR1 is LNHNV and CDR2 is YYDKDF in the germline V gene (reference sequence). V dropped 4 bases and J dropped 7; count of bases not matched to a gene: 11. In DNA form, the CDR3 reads TGTGCCACCAGCAAGGAGGGACTAGCAGCAGGGGAGCAGTACTTC. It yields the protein CATSKEGLAAGEQYF.